The 25 T cell receptor beta chains given below trace back to one sample, sequenced in a study of PD-L1 blockade in urothelial cancer. Libraries were prepared by immunoSEQ multiplex PCR; TCRdb keeps only in-frame clonotypes and omits some of them. The table records about 45,000 clones, about 88% of them present only once. Noted time point: pretreatment peripheral blood. Sequenced here: PBMCs, sampled around atezolizumab (anti-PD-L1) treatment. Every receptor here comes from a donor aged 40 or older with urothelial cancer.

This sequence joins TRBV7-9 and TRBJ2-7; 10 bases agree with TRBD1. The CDR3 spans 14 residues. The J segment lost 4 bases and the V segment lost 5 bases, leaving 5 bases of the junction unmatched. Per germline, CDR1 SEHNR and CDR2 FQNEAQ (reference sequence). The CDR3 protein is CASSPDRGIYEQYF. The CDR3 DNA reads TGTGCCAGCAGCCCGGACAGGGGGATTTACGAGCAGTACTTC.

J is TRBJ1-2 and V is TRBV25-1; D uncertain. The CDR3 extends over 12 amino acids. Looked up from germline, CDR1 is MGHDK and CDR2 is SYGVNS. V dropped 5 bases and J dropped 4 bases, with 8 bases sitting between them. CDR3 in amino acids: CASSSLGYGYTF. CDR3 nucleotide sequence: TGTGCCAGCAGTTCCCTCGGCTATGGCTACACCTTC.

The chain combines TRBV30 with TRBJ2-3, with 8 bases that match TRBD2. Unmatched junction bases numbered 10, after V lost 3 bases and J lost 14 bases. CDR3 length equals 12 residues. CDR1 is GTSNPN, CDR2 SVGIG, per germline (reference sequence). For the CDR3, the DNA is TGTGCCTGGAGGTGGGGACTAGGGTATGCGTATTTT. Its translation is CAWRWGLGYAYF.

The chain combines TRBV28 with TRBJ2-7; D is unresolved. Trimming took 3 bases from V and 6 from J, leaving 9 bases between them. This CDR3 has 12 residues. Germline CDR1 reads MDHEN; CDR2 reads SYDVKM. The CDR3 nucleotides read TGTGCCAGCAGTTTTTCCAGGTTCGAGCAGTACTTC. Amino acid sequence: CASSFSRFEQYF. Full variable domain (outside the CDR3, taken from reference TRBV28 and TRBJ2-7): DVKVTQSSRYLVKRTGEKVFLECVQDMDHENMFWYRQDPGLGLRLIYFSYDVKMKEKGDIPEGYSVSREKKERFSLILESASTNQTSMYLCASSFSRFEQYFGPGTRLTVT.

This sequence joins TRBV18 and TRBJ2-7; the match to TRBD2 covers 10 bases. This CDR3 is 16 amino acids long. The V and J ends lost 2 bases and 5 bases, in that order; junction bases with no gene match: 9. Looked up from germline, CDR1 is KGHSH and CDR2 is LQKENI. The CDR3 DNA follows: TGTGCCAGCTCACCATTCGTCGGGCTAGCGGGAGACGAGCAGTACTTC. This sequence encodes CASSPFVGLAGDEQYF.

V and J are TRBV30 and TRBJ2-6; D uncertain. CDR3 length: 16 residues. Germline V gene data show CDR1 as GTSNPN and CDR2 as SVGIG (reference sequence). Trimming removed 3 bases at V and 2 bases at J, with 14 bases between. In DNA form, the CDR3 reads TGTGCCTGGAGCCTATTGCCGGTGGCTGGGGCCAACGTCCTGACTTTC. Protein sequence: CAWSLLPVAGANVLTF.

This clone appeared a single time. The V call is TRBV4-1, the J call TRBJ2-5; 7 bases agree with TRBD1. The V gene's germline CDR1 is MGHRA and CDR2 YSYEKL. The V gene end was trimmed by 4 bases and the J gene end by 5 bases; junction bases not matched to a gene: 13. There are 16 residues in the CDR3. The chain's CDR3 is CASSLIGTVLGETQYF. CDR3 DNA sequence: TGCGCCAGCAGCCTGATTGGGACAGTCTTGGGGGAGACCCAGTACTTC.

This clone is medium-sized (0.01 to 0.1%) in the sample. The chain carries TRBV15 and TRBJ2-5; 7 bases align to TRBD2. Germline V gene sequence: CDR1 LNHNV, CDR2 YYDKDF (reference sequence). This CDR3 is built from 13 residues. Trimming cost V 4 bases and J 5 bases; bases outside gene matches: 4. CDR3 region: CATSIWGGETQYF. CDR3 DNA: TGTGCCACCAGCATCTGGGGGGGGGAGACCCAGTACTTC.

CDR3 sequence (DNA): TGTGCCAGCAGTTGGTTGGCGGGACCTAGGGACACCGGGGAGCTGTTTTTT. Translation: CASSWLAGPRDTGELFF. The chain links TRBV28 to TRBJ2-2; D might be TRBD2 (6 bases). The germline V gene encodes CDR1 MDHEN and CDR2 SYDVKM. The CDR3 has 17 residues. V lost 4 bases, J lost 3 bases, and 18 bases lay in between. The variable domain in full, with the rest retrieved from reference TRBV28 and TRBJ2-2, is DVKVTQSSRYLVKRTGEKVFLECVQDMDHENMFWYRQDPGLGLRLIYFSYDVKMKEKGDIPEGYSVSREKKERFSLILESASTNQTSMYLCASSWLAGPRDTGELFFGEGSRLTVL.

This clone was seen a single time. The chain couples TRBV19 to TRBJ2-3; no clear D. Trimming cost V 3 bases and J 6 bases, with 13 bases left between them. CDR3 length: 14 residues. Germline assignment: CDR1 LNHDA and CDR2 SQIVND (reference sequence). DNA for the CDR3: TGTGCCAGTAGTATTTACCACAATTTTGATACGCAGTATTTT. Its protein product is CASSIYHNFDTQYF.

In its sample, this clone was seen a few times. The CDR3 region has the DNA TGTGCCTGCCGCAGGGATGGCACTGAAGCTTTCTTT. Translating gives CACRRDGTEAFF. The chain links TRBV30 to TRBJ1-1; D perhaps matches TRBD1 (5 bases). The germline V gene has CDR1 GTSNPN and CDR2 SVGIG (reference sequence). The CDR3 length is 12 residues. V lost 6 bases to trimming and J lost 4 bases, with 12 bases between them.

The rearrangement joins TRBV4-3 to TRBJ1-1; D possibly corresponds to TRBD1 (6 bases). This CDR3 has 16 amino acids. The V and J ends lost 0 bases and 1 base respectively, with 12 bases between them. The germline V gene encodes CDR1 LGHNA and CDR2 YSLEER. The CDR3, as DNA: TGCGCCAGCAGCCAAGATCCTACAGGGACGAACACTGAAGCTTTCTTT. This gives the protein CASSQDPTGTNTEAFF.

The chain has TRBV7-2 and TRBJ1-1; TRBD1 matches 9 bases. The CDR3 consists of 15 residues. J gave up 5 bases and V 5 bases, and 9 bases lay outside the gene matches. Germline loops: CDR1 SGHTA, CDR2 FQGNSA. The DNA of the CDR3 is TGTGCCAGCAGCGCCGGACAGGGGCGGGGGACTGAAGCTTTCTTT. This sequence encodes CASSAGQGRGTEAFF. The entire variable domain, with the rest obtained from reference TRBV7-2 and TRBJ1-1, is as follows: GAGVSQSPSNKVTEKGKDVELRCDPISGHTALYWYRQSLGQGLEFLIYFQGNSAPDKSGLPSDRFSAERTGGSVSTLTIQRTQQEDSAVYLCASSAGQGRGTEAFFGQGTRLTVV.

V gene TRBV5-1 combines with J gene TRBJ1-1; no firm D call. Trimming cost V 4 bases and J 1 base, with 11 bases left between them. The CDR3 sequence is 14 residues long. The germline gives CDR1 SGHRS, CDR2 YFSETQ. CDR3 coding DNA: TGCGCCAGCAGCAGCGGACCTTCGAACACTGAAGCTTTCTTT. Amino acid sequence: CASSSGPSNTEAFF.

The V gene is TRBV7-8, the J gene TRBJ2-3, with a weak D call TRBD2 (6 bases). The CDR3 length is 13 residues. V dropped 5 bases and J dropped 3 bases, with 9 bases sitting between them. Germline-derived CDR1 and CDR2 are SGHVS and FQNEAQ. CDR3 protein: CASSRTTTDTQYF. The CDR3 nucleotides are TGTGCCAGCAGCCGGACTACAACAGATACGCAGTATTTT.

The gene calls are TRBV30 and TRBJ1-5, with D maybe TRBD1 (5 bases). The V and J ends lost 2 bases and 4 bases respectively, with 9 bases between them. This CDR3 comprises 13 residues. Germline V gene sequence: CDR1 GTSNPN, CDR2 SVGIG (reference sequence). CDR3 region: CAWSMGGNQPQHF. The DNA of the CDR3 is TGTGCCTGGAGTATGGGGGGGAATCAGCCCCAGCATTTT.

This sequence joins TRBV5-5 and TRBJ2-7, with 7 bases aligning to TRBD1. Germline lookup yields CDR1 SGHKS and CDR2 YYEKEE (reference sequence). Losses at the gene ends were 0 bases for V and 0 bases for J; bases not matched to a gene: 9. This CDR3 spans 17 amino acids. The CDR3 region has the DNA TGTGCCAGCAGCTTGGGATTCGGCCAGGGGGTCTCCTACGAGCAGTACTTC. Translated: CASSLGFGQGVSYEQYF.

J is TRBJ1-1 and V is TRBV27, with D perhaps TRBD1 (5 bases). The germline V and J ends were trimmed by 3 bases and 1 base, with 9 bases remaining between them. The CDR3 consists of 14 residues. CDR1 is MNHEY, CDR2 SMNVEV, per germline (reference sequence). CDR3 region: CASSFLGQNTEAFF. CDR3 DNA: TGTGCCAGCAGTTTTCTTGGACAGAACACTGAAGCTTTCTTT.

The V and J genes are TRBV9 and TRBJ2-3; TRBD2 agrees at 7 bases. The CDR3 has 12 residues. The J segment lost 6 bases and the V segment lost 4 bases, leaving 2 bases of the junction unmatched. Germline V CDR1 and CDR2: SGDLS, YYNGEE. The CDR3 here is CASSPGRDTQYF. In DNA form, the CDR3 reads TGTGCCAGCAGCCCCGGGAGGGATACGCAGTATTTT. The whole variable domain, remainder taken from reference TRBV9 and TRBJ2-3, is DSGVTQTPKHLITATGQRVTLRCSPRSGDLSVYWYQQSLDQGLQFLIQYYNGEERAKGNILERFSAQQFPDLHSELNLSSLELGDSALYFCASSPGRDTQYFGPGTRLTVL.

A few counts support this clone. The rearrangement joins TRBV6-1 to TRBJ1-2; D not certain. The CDR3 covers 13 residues. The germline gives CDR1 MNHNS, CDR2 SASEGT. The ends were cut back, 9 bases at V and 0 bases at J, with 11 bases in the middle. CDR3 sequence (DNA): TGTGCCAGTCAACGGGATGCTAACTATGGCTACACCTTC. Protein: CASQRDANYGYTF.

The V and J genes are TRBV29-1 and TRBJ1-2; TRBD1 is a possible D gene (5 bases). The CDR3 is made up of 12 amino acids. Between the trimmed V and J ends, which lost 7 bases and 2 bases, there was a span of 11 bases. The germline V gene has CDR1 SQVTM and CDR2 ANQGSEA. In DNA form, the CDR3 reads TGCAGCGCCCGACAGACCAACTATGGCTACACCTTC. The encoded protein is CSARQTNYGYTF. Looking up the rest from reference TRBV29-1 and TRBJ1-2 gives the full variable domain: SAVISQKPSRDICQRGTSLTIQCQVDSQVTMMFWYRQQPGQSLTLIATANQGSEATYESGFVIDKFPISRPNLTFSTLTVSNMSPEDSSIYLCSARQTNYGYTFGSGTRLTVV.

This rearrangement joins TRBV28 to TRBJ1-2; no clear D gene. CDR1 and CDR2 from the germline V gene are MDHEN and SYDVKM. This CDR3 spans 14 amino acids. This CDR3 is CAIAGSRFNYGYTF. CDR3 DNA: TGTGCGATCGCGGGTTCCCGCTTTAACTATGGCTACACCTTC.

The chain uses TRBV6-1 and TRBJ2-1; 9 positions agree with TRBD1. The V gene end was trimmed by 6 bases and the J gene end by 1 base; junction bases not matched to a gene: 4. The CDR3 is 15 amino acids. Germline loops: CDR1 MNHNS, CDR2 SASEGT. CDR3 in amino acids: CASRTGTGSYNEQFF. The CDR3 DNA reads TGTGCCAGCAGAACCGGGACAGGGTCCTACAATGAGCAGTTCTTC.

The J gene is TRBJ2-3, the V gene TRBV18, with 7 nucleotides matching TRBD2. Trimming at V came to 3 bases and at J to 1 base, leaving 7 bases not matched to a gene. The CDR3 is 16 residues long. Germline lookup yields CDR1 KGHSH and CDR2 LQKENI. CDR3 nucleotides: TGTGCCAGCTCACCGTCCCGGGGGGTCGGCACAGATACGCAGTATTTT. It encodes CASSPSRGVGTDTQYF.

This chain's CDR3 is CASTPGSNQPQHF. As DNA, the CDR3 is TGTGCCAGCACCCCGGGTAGCAATCAGCCCCAGCATTTT. V is TRBV6-6 and J is TRBJ1-5; D remains ambiguous. The CDR3 sequence is 13 residues long. The germline V gene has CDR1 MNHNY and CDR2 SVGAGI (reference sequence). V was pared by 7 bases and J by 0 bases, with 7 bases between.